This T cell receptor (beta chain) originates from a study of T cells expressing NK-cell markers. Study-wide findings and caveats: It remained uncertain whether the expanded NKG2C+ T cell clones were specific for HCMV antigens. Dominance of the CD3+CD56-NKG2C+ fraction by these clonotypes also held in a handful of donors.

The CDR3 totals 18 residues. In germline, CDR1 is SGDLS, CDR2 YYNGEE. TCRdb reprocessed the 5' RACE reads and keeps a single row for each CDR3 protein, giving no DNA. The ten most abundant clones cover roughly 18% of a sample with roughly 160,000 distinct CDR3 sequences. About this clonotype: What it binds is unknown.

This chain uses TRBV9 with TRBJ2-1; the TCRdb call, TRBD2, lacks DNA for checking. The sequencing input was blood T cells: a sorted CD56 or NKG2C T cell subset, CD4+ or CD8+ T cells, or bulk PBMC T cells (not recorded which). The TCR sequence derives from a woman aged 18 to 75 in good health. The CDR3 protein is CASSVGDPGLAGYNEQFF.